This T cell receptor beta chain comes out of a study of cytomegalovirus exposure and HLA in healthy donors. The study's findings and limits: Specific recognition of CMV antigens was confirmed in vitro for a few chains (all CMV-associated). The study listed roughly 150 cytomegalovirus-associated TCR beta chains.

CDR1 and CDR2 (germline): MGHRA, YSYEKL. This CDR3 has 15 residues. V was clipped by 4 bases and J by 3 bases, with 14 bases between them. PCR primers comprised 60 Vbeta and 13 Jbeta primers. Generated by immunoSEQ multiplex PCR, the TCRdb table keeps only in-frame clones and is missing some. The sample shows more than 85,000 clones, 76% of them seen only once. Donors were ostensibly healthy at sampling, although undocumented immune exposures were probable. A remark on this clone: The antigen is unknown.

Sequences were obtained from PBMCs. The chain links TRBV4-1 to TRBJ2-3, with TRBD2 as a possible D gene (6 bases). This clonotype was obtained from a man aged 40-50 years in good health and CMV-seropositive. The CDR3 sequence: CASSPLPGLTDTQYF. In DNA form, the CDR3 reads TGCGCCAGCAGCCCACTCCCGGGACTGACAGATACGCAGTATTTT.